This is a list of T cell receptor beta chains from one sample in a study of blood T cell repertoires in COVID-19. Some clones are missing from TCRdb's copy, which holds only in-frame ones; the method was immunoSEQ multiplex PCR. The sample holds about 470,000 clones; approximately 86% are singletons and the top ten take around 0.7%. Sequenced input: PBMCs or T cells enriched from blood (not recorded which). These TCRs come from a woman aged 18-29 years who had recovered from COVID-19. Both conserved end residues are part of each CDR3. Fields, in order: V gene, CDR3 protein.

TRBV28,CASSQGQGYGYTF
TRBV4-1,CASSQDATAHDTGELFF
TRBV7-9,CASSLTGTEAFF
TRBV10-3,CAIRSGGDYGYTF
TRBV9,CASSAYSGGASNEQFF
TRBV6-5,CASIVVGTGDSPLHF
TRBV7-9,CASSPTGTGDTDTQYF
TRBV9,CASSVGASREADTQYF
TRBV25-1,CASSESQQANYGYTF
TRBV7-9,CASSPPGGRDGYTF
TRBV3-1/TRBV3-2,CASSQVDSRYEQYF
TRBV11-3,CASSPRQADTQYF
TRBV18,CASSPRTGDRETQYF
TRBV7-9,CASSFQGEKLFF
TRBV29-1,CSGKYMTGGRDEAFF
TRBV5-4,CASSSVTSSGGGYGYTF
TRBV3-1/TRBV3-2,CASSHGNQDYF